The source of this TCR beta chain is a study of CD8 T cell repertoires and HIV-1 epitope variants. Turning to the study itself: Twenty-five autologous and known Gag and Nef epitope variant peptides each stimulated T cells separately. An approximately nine-day culture received IL-2, IL-7 and IL-15 on days 3 and 7.

With respect to this clone: Its matching antigen is unknown.

Findings and limits, study-wide: Four to six clonotypes recognized Nef KF9, one HW9, none TAALDMSHF. Of nine antigen-specific beta clonotypes, five to seven appeared to cross-react with escape variants.

Data came from immunoSEQ multiplex PCR; TCRdb stores just in-frame clones and leaves some out. The table includes around 4,200 clones, 65% to 70% detected once. This CDR3 spans 14 amino acids. Per the germline V gene, CDR1 is SGHDT and CDR2 is YYEEEE. The V and J ends lost 1 base and 3 bases, in that order; junction bases with no gene match: 4. This chain connects TRBV5-6 to TRBJ2-7, with 7 nucleotides matching TRBD2. The material sequenced was cultured CD8+ T cells derived from PBMCs. The source of this sequence is a male donor with HIV. The DNA of the CDR3 is TGTGCCAGCAGCTTGTGGCTAGCGGTCTACGAGCAGTACTTC. This encodes CASSLWLAVYEQYF.